A single sample gave rise to the 20 T cell receptor beta chains below, sequenced in a study of shared clonotypes between healthy human individuals (dated by TCRdb to about 2020). Library construction relied on the immunoSEQ multiplex PCR assay. The source is immuneACCESS, and TCRdb retained only in-frame sequences with V and J called. Part of the clones is not carried over; for the studies checked, unresolved V genes explain less than half of this, and the remainder is unexplained. The sample includes about 590,000 clones, with just under 97% observed a single time. The ten largest clones represent 0.095% to 0.12% of the sample. For the CD8 naive samples, CD45RO-negative cells were positively selected for CCR7, yielding a CD45RA+CCR7+ population from which TemRA cells were excluded. The material sequenced was naive CD8+ T cells sorted from blood. Taken with the paper, the label for cell subset or site translates to: CD45RA+CCR7+. These receptors all stem from a woman younger than 45 in good health.

The CDR3 loop reads CASSILGGASTDTQYF. As DNA, the CDR3 is TGTGCCAGTAGTATACTCGGTGGAGCTAGCACAGATACGCAGTATTTT. The gene calls are TRBV19 and TRBJ2-3; no firm D call. This CDR3 spans 16 amino acids. Deletions cut 2 bases from V and 0 bases from J, with 12 bases between. In germline, CDR1 is LNHDA, CDR2 SQIVND (reference sequence). Based on the CDR3 plus reference TRBV19 and TRBJ2-3, the full variable domain is DGGITQSPKYLFRKEGQNVTLSCEQNLNHDAMYWYRQDPGQGLRLIYYSQIVNDFQKGDIAEGYSVSREKKESFPLTVTSAQKNPTAFYLCASSILGGASTDTQYFGPGTRLTVL.

The CDR3 DNA is TGTGCCAGCAGCTCACCGGGACAGGGCATCAACGAGCAGTACTTC. The encoded protein is CASSSPGQGINEQYF. The chain is built from TRBV7-9 and TRBJ2-7; 9 bases are shared with TRBD1. Germline loops: CDR1 SEHNR, CDR2 FQNEAQ (reference sequence). This CDR3 is 15 amino acids long. Trimming removed 4 bases from V and 5 bases from J; junction bases left unmatched: 9. Full variable domain (rest looked up from reference TRBV7-9 and TRBJ2-7): DTGVSQNPRHKITKRGQNVTFRCDPISEHNRLYWYRQTLGQGPEFLTYFQNEAQLEKSRLLSDRFSAERPKGSFSTLEIQRTEQGDSAMYLCASSSPGQGINEQYFGPGTRLTVT.

This sequence joins TRBV5-1 and TRBJ2-2, with D possibly matching TRBD2 (5 bases). There are 11 residues in the CDR3. Per germline, CDR1 SGHRS and CDR2 YFSETQ. The V end lost 4 bases, the J end lost 11 bases, and 9 bases lay between the germline ends. CDR3 region: CASSPGSELFF. CDR3 nucleotide sequence: TGCGCCAGCAGCCCGGGGTCAGAGCTGTTTTTT.

This clone has only one observation. At the DNA level, this CDR3 is encoded by other sequences in the same sample as well. The genes are TRBV27 and TRBJ1-1; D may be TRBD1 (6 bases). Trimming left V 6 bases short and J 1 base short, with 12 bases between. The germline V gene encodes CDR1 MNHEY and CDR2 SMNVEV (reference sequence). This CDR3 comprises 14 residues. The CDR3 DNA follows: TGTGCCAGCAGCCCGACAGGAGGGAACACTGAAGCTTTCTTT. Translated, it gives CASSPTGGNTEAFF.

The chain combines TRBV5-1 with TRBJ2-2; D gene uncertain. Germline values: CDR1 SGHRS, CDR2 YFSETQ. The germline V and J ends were trimmed by 1 base and 7 bases, with 11 bases remaining between them. The CDR3 sequence is 14 residues long. CDR3 sequence: CASSLYAESGELFF. CDR3 DNA: TGCGCCAGCAGCTTGTACGCCGAAAGCGGGGAGCTGTTTTTT.

The count of this clone is one. The CDR3 here is CASSDVGGYEQYF. The DNA of the CDR3 is TGTGCCAGCAGTGATGTTGGGGGGTACGAGCAGTACTTC. J is TRBJ2-7 and V is TRBV6-1; maybe TRBD2 (6 bases). Germline-derived CDR1 and CDR2 are MNHNS and SASEGT. The CDR3 length is 13 residues. V lost 3 bases, J lost 4 bases, and 10 bases lay in between.

The rearrangement links TRBV27 to TRBJ2-7, with 11 bases matching TRBD1. The CDR3 runs 14 residues. V was clipped by 3 bases and J by 5 bases; unmatched bases: 3. CDR1 MNHEY and CDR2 SMNVEV come from the germline V gene (reference sequence). As DNA, the CDR3 is TGTGCCAGCAGTTTGGGACAGGGGGGTAACGAGCAGTACTTC. Translation: CASSLGQGGNEQYF.

V usage is TRBV29-1 and J usage is TRBJ1-1; D is unresolved. Germline V gene lookup returns CDR1 SQVTM and CDR2 ANQGSEA. This CDR3 is built from 14 residues. Trimming took off 4 bases at V and 1 base at J, with 13 bases between the two ends. CDR3: CSVGSWWGNTEAFF. The CDR3 nucleotides are TGCAGCGTTGGGTCATGGTGGGGGAACACTGAAGCTTTCTTT.

The chain employs TRBV4-1 and TRBJ2-7; TRBD2 aligns across 7 bases. This CDR3 has 14 residues. The J segment lost 3 bases and the V segment lost 1 base, leaving 3 bases of the junction unmatched. Germline CDR1 MGHRA, CDR2 YSYEKL. The CDR3 DNA sequence: TGCGCCAGCAGCCAAGGGACTAGTATCTACGAGCAGTACTTC. Translating it yields CASSQGTSIYEQYF.

CDR3 in DNA: TGTGCCATCAGTGGGCTAGCGGAAAGCTCCTACAATGAGCAGTTCTTC. This translates into CAISGLAESSYNEQFF. V is TRBV10-3 and J is TRBJ2-1; the match to TRBD2 covers 7 bases. The germline V gene has CDR1 ENHRY and CDR2 SYGVKD. The junction had 6 bases not matched to a gene; V was cut back by 4 bases and J by 0 bases. The CDR3 consists of 16 residues.

V is TRBV4-2 and J is TRBJ2-5; 10 nucleotides align to TRBD1. Germline V gene lookup returns CDR1 LGHNA and CDR2 YNFKEQ. Losses at the gene ends were 1 base for V and 5 bases for J; bases not matched to a gene: 7. The length of the CDR3 is 16 residues. This CDR3 reads CASSQVVQGQGETQYF. The CDR3 region has the DNA TGTGCCAGCAGCCAAGTGGTCCAGGGACAGGGGGAGACCCAGTACTTC.

V and J are TRBV5-5 and TRBJ2-1; 7 bases align to TRBD2. This CDR3 has 14 residues. V trimming: 0 bases; J trimming: 9 bases; junction bases outside the gene matches: 6. CDR1 SGHKS and CDR2 YYEKEE come from the germline V gene (reference sequence). CDR3 sequence (DNA): TGTGCCAGCAGCTTGGGGGAGGGCCTGGCTGAGCAGTTCTTC. Translation: CASSLGEGLAEQFF.

The table lists this clone with a count of one. The chain employs TRBV6-5 and TRBJ2-1, with D perhaps assigned TRBD1 or TRBD2 (5 bases each). There are 12 residues in the CDR3. Looked up from germline, CDR1 is MNHEY and CDR2 is SVGAGI. V dropped 7 bases and J dropped 7 bases, with 11 bases sitting between them. The CDR3, as DNA: TGTGCCAGCAACCTTGGGGGTAATGAGCAGTTCTTC. Its translation: CASNLGGNEQFF.

As DNA, the CDR3 is TGTGCCAGCAGTCGCCCGCCAGGGGACCATAGCAATCAGCCCCAGCATTTT. Translation gives CASSRPPGDHSNQPQHF. The chain recombines TRBV28 with TRBJ1-5; tentative D call: TRBD1 (6 bases). This CDR3 has 17 residues. Germline CDR1 and CDR2: MDHEN and SYDVKM. The germline V and J ends were trimmed by 5 bases and 0 bases, with 17 bases remaining between them.

The V and J genes are TRBV7-8 and TRBJ1-1; D call uncertain. CDR3 length equals 13 residues. Between the trimmed V and J ends, which lost 2 bases and 7 bases, there was a span of 11 bases. Germline-derived CDR1 and CDR2 are SGHVS and FQNEAQ. CDR3 nucleotides: TGTGCCAGCAGCTTAATTCCCACAGATGAAGCTTTCTTT. Translation gives CASSLIPTDEAFF.

This sequence joins TRBV5-4 and TRBJ2-2; 9 positions match TRBD2. The CDR3 is made up of 15 amino acids. Germline assignment: CDR1 SGHNT and CDR2 YYREEE (reference sequence). Germline trimming cut 3 bases from V and 6 bases from J; bases unmatched to any gene: 6. CDR3 sequence reads: CASSSGAGGPGELFF. CDR3 nucleotides: TGTGCCAGCAGCTCGGGAGCGGGAGGACCCGGGGAGCTGTTTTTT.

The chain is built from TRBV28 and TRBJ2-1; D perhaps matches TRBD2 (5 bases). The V gene's germline CDR1 is MDHEN and CDR2 SYDVKM. CDR3 length equals 16 residues. V lost 2 bases and J 8 bases, leaving 19 bases between the germline ends. CDR3 in DNA: TGTGCCAGCAGTTTAATATCCGGGGAATGGAGCGATGAGCAGTTCTTC. Protein product: CASSLISGEWSDEQFF.

The V and J genes are TRBV4-2 and TRBJ2-7; tentatively, D is TRBD1 (6 bases). Trimming stripped 0 bases from V and 4 bases from J, with 10 bases between. Per the germline V gene, CDR1 is LGHNA and CDR2 is YNFKEQ. This CDR3 is 14 amino acids long. The CDR3 sequence is CASSQDNRDYEQYF. CDR3 bases: TGTGCCAGCAGCCAAGATAACAGGGATTACGAGCAGTACTTC.

V is TRBV6-1 and J is TRBJ1-1; D possibly corresponds to TRBD1 (5 bases). The V gene lost 2 bases and the J gene lost 3 bases, with 7 bases spanning the gap. Germline CDR1 and CDR2: MNHNS and SASEGT. This CDR3 comprises 13 residues. CDR3: CASSERGDTEAFF. Written as DNA, the CDR3 is TGTGCCAGCAGTGAACGGGGGGACACTGAAGCTTTCTTT.

The chain links TRBV9 to TRBJ1-1, with 8 bases matching TRBD1. The CDR3 contains 14 residues. V was pared by 4 bases and J by 6 bases, with 8 bases of the junction left unmatched. Looked up from germline, CDR1 is SGDLS and CDR2 is YYNGEE. The DNA of the CDR3 is TGTGCCAGCAGCAAGCGACAGGGGAGGGCTGAAGCTTTCTTT. It yields the protein CASSKRQGRAEAFF. The full variable domain, completed using reference TRBV9 and TRBJ1-1, is DSGVTQTPKHLITATGQRVTLRCSPRSGDLSVYWYQQSLDQGLQFLIQYYNGEERAKGNILERFSAQQFPDLHSELNLSSLELGDSALYFCASSKRQGRAEAFFGQGTRLTVV.